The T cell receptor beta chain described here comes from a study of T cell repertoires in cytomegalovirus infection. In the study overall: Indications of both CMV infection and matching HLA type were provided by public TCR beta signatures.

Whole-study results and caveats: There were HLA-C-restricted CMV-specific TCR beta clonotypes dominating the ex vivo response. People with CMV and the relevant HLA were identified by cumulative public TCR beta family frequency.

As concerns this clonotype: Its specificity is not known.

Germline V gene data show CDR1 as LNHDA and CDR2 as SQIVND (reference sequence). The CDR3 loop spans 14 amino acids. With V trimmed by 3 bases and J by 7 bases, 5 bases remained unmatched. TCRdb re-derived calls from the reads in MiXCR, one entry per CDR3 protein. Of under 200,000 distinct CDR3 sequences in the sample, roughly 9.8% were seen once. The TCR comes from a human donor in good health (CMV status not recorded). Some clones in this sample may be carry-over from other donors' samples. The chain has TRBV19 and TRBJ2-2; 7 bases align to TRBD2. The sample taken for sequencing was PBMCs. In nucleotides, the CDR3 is TGTGCCAGTAGTATCGCTAGCGGAAACGGGGAGCTGTTTTTT. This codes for CASSIASGNGELFF.